The 6 T cell receptor beta chains below were found in one sample sequenced in a study of OX40 agonist ivuxolimab in advanced cancers. The protocol was immunoSEQ multiplex PCR, while the TCRdb copy is restricted to in-frame clones and leaves out a portion. The data hold roughly 67,000 clones, with roughly 90% observed a single time. Sequencing used CD4+ or CD8+ T cells sorted from blood, obtained in a trial of the OX40 agonist ivuxolimab. Every receptor here comes from an adult with an advanced solid tumor such as melanoma, head and neck, liver or kidney cancer.

The genes are TRBV29-1 and TRBJ2-7, with D possibly TRBD1 on 6 matching bases. V was shortened by 2 bases and J by 3 bases, with 14 bases between the two germline ends. This CDR3 region has 14 residues. Looked up from germline, CDR1 is SQVTM and CDR2 is ANQGSEA. The CDR3 region is CSVESRGEGYEQYF. The CDR3 DNA is TGCAGCGTTGAATCCAGGGGAGAAGGCTACGAGCAGTACTTC.

This chain links TRBV7-9 with TRBJ2-1; D remains ambiguous. CDR1 is SEHNR, CDR2 FQNEAQ, per germline (reference sequence). V lost 4 bases and J 1 base, leaving 11 bases between the germline ends. This CDR3 has 15 amino acids. The CDR3 sequence is CASSSPLFSYNEQFF. DNA for the CDR3: TGTGCCAGCAGCTCCCCGCTTTTTTCCTACAATGAGCAGTTCTTC.

The sample holds one count of this clone. The chain uses TRBV27 and TRBJ2-7, with D possibly being TRBD2 (6 bases). The V gene lost 4 bases and the J gene lost 3 bases, with 10 bases spanning the gap. The germline V gene has CDR1 MNHEY and CDR2 SMNVEV (reference sequence). The CDR3 loop spans 13 amino acids. The DNA of the CDR3 is TGTGCCAGCAGTTACGGGGAGGACTACGAGCAGTACTTC. It is translated as CASSYGEDYEQYF.

The chain carries TRBV25-1 and TRBJ1-3, with TRBD1 as a possible D gene (6 bases). CDR3 length: 10 residues. Germline values: CDR1 MGHDK, CDR2 SYGVNS. The V end was cut by 11 bases, the J end by 7 bases, with 9 bases between. The CDR3 DNA follows: TGTGCCTCCGGGGGCAACACCATATATTTT. Protein product: CASGGNTIYF.

The V gene is TRBV4-3, the J gene TRBJ2-7; D is uncertain. The CDR3 consists of 17 residues. Germline V lookup: CDR1 LGHNA, CDR2 YSLEER. V was cut by 0 bases and J by 3 bases, with 18 bases left in between. DNA of the CDR3: TGCGCCAGCAGCCAAGAGGTCCTCGACATGGACCTCTACGAGCAGTACTTC. Translating gives CASSQEVLDMDLYEQYF.

V and J are TRBV7-9 and TRBJ1-2; D gene unclear. This CDR3 has 12 amino acids. V was shortened by 1 base and J by 6 bases, with 6 bases between the two germline ends. Germline V gene data show CDR1 as SEHNR and CDR2 as FQNEAQ (reference sequence). The CDR3 region has the DNA TGTGCCAGCAGCTTAGTCCGGGATGGCTACACCTTC. Translation: CASSLVRDGYTF.